This TCR beta chain was recorded in a study of T cell responses to AZD1222 COVID-19 vaccine. Produced via immunoSEQ multiplex PCR; TCRdb's table is partial and in-frame only. Of about 150,000 clones listed, 70% to 90% are singletons. Germline loops: CDR1 SGHAT, CDR2 FQNNGV. This CDR3 comprises 16 residues. V shed 1 base, J shed 0 bases, and the junction held 4 bases outside the gene matches. The J gene is TRBJ2-7, the V gene TRBV11-2; 9 positions agree with TRBD2. The sequencing used peripheral blood, collected on day 0 of AZD1222 vaccination. This TCR was sampled from an adult in good health. The CDR3 reads CASSLVASGDSYEQYF. The CDR3 bases are TGTGCCAGCAGCTTAGTAGCTAGCGGGGACTCCTACGAGCAGTACTTC. Full variable domain (missing parts from reference TRBV11-2 and TRBJ2-7): EAGVAQSPRYKIIEKRQSVAFWCNPISGHATLYWYQQILGQGPKLLIQFQNNGVVDDSQLPKDRFSAERLKGVDSTLKIQPAKLEDSAVYLCASSLVASGDSYEQYFGPGTRLTVT.